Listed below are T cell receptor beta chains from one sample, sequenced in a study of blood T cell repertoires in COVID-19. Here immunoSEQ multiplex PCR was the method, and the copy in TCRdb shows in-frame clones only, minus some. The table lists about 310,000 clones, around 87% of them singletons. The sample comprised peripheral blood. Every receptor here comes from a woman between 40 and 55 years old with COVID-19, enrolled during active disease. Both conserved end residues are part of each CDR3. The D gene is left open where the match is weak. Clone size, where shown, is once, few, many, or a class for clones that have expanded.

TGTGCCAGCAGTTTCCAGGGCTATGGCTACACCTTC,CASSFQGYGYTF,TRBJ1-2,NA,TRBV28,NA
TGTGCCAGCAGTTTATCTGGGACAGGGGTGCCCCTGGAAGAGACCCAGTACTTC,CASSLSGTGVPLEETQYF,TRBJ2-5,TRBD1,TRBV27,NA
TGTGCCAGTAGTACCTCGGACGCGGGGGCTAACACTGAAGCTTTCTTT,CASSTSDAGANTEAFF,TRBJ1-1,NA,TRBV19,NA
TGTGCCAGCAGCGGGACAGGGATCGACAATCAGCCCCAGCATTTT,CASSGTGIDNQPQHF,TRBJ1-5,TRBD1,TRBV5-6,NA
TGCGCCAGCAGCCCTACCCCGGGGGTGAACACCGGGGAGCTGTTTTTT,CASSPTPGVNTGELFF,TRBJ2-2,NA,TRBV4-1,NA
TGTGCCAGCAGTTCAAGGGGGGGCGGCTATGGCTACACCTTC,CASSSRGGGYGYTF,TRBJ1-2,NA,TRBV28,NA
TGTGCCAGCACCGGACAGGGGGCGTTCAACACCGGGGAGCTGTTTTTT,CASTGQGAFNTGELFF,TRBJ2-2,TRBD1,TRBV9,NA
TGCGCCAGCAGCCAAGACCTGACAGGGGCCGAGCCCCAGCATTTT,CASSQDLTGAEPQHF,TRBJ1-5,TRBD1,TRBV4-1,NA
TGTGCCAGCAGCGCATCCGGCACCGGGGAGCTGTTTTTT,CASSASGTGELFF,TRBJ2-2,NA,TRBV5-4,NA
TGTGCCAGCAGCTTTTCACTAGCGGGAGGTCGGGGCACCGGGGAGCTGTTTTTT,CASSFSLAGGRGTGELFF,TRBJ2-2,TRBD2,TRBV7-2,NA
TGTGCCAGCTCACCCATGGGACAGATGAACACTGAAGCTTTCTTT,CASSPMGQMNTEAFF,TRBJ1-1,TRBD1,TRBV18,few
TGTGCCAGTCTGACAGGGGCGATGAACACTGAAGCTTTCTTT,CASLTGAMNTEAFF,TRBJ1-1,TRBD1,TRBV28,NA
TGTGCCAGCAGTTACGGAGGGGTGGTGGTAGGTGCTGAAGCTTTCTTT,CASSYGGVVVGAEAFF,TRBJ1-1,NA,TRBV6-2/TRBV6-3,NA
TGTGCCATCAGTAAGGACAGGGGACTGGAAAAACTGTTTTTT,CAISKDRGLEKLFF,TRBJ1-4,TRBD1,TRBV10-3,NA
TGTGCCAGTAGACAGGGGGATGGCTCTGGAAACACCATATATTTT,CASRQGDGSGNTIYF,TRBJ1-3,TRBD1,TRBV6-6,few
TGTGCCAGCAGCTTACCAGGTACCTTGAACACTGAAGCTTTCTTT,CASSLPGTLNTEAFF,TRBJ1-1,NA,TRBV7-9,NA
TGTGCCAGCAGTTGGGGGACTACCTACAATGAGCAGTTCTTC,CASSWGTTYNEQFF,TRBJ2-1,TRBD2,TRBV27,NA
TGTGCCAGCAGCGAGGGAGTGGGCCTCACCCGGGAGCAGTACTTC,CASSEGVGLTREQYF,TRBJ2-7,NA,TRBV9,NA
TGTGCCAGCAGCTTGCCCGGGATTTATGCTTACGACACTGAAGCTTTCTTT,CASSLPGIYAYDTEAFF,TRBJ1-1,NA,TRBV5-6,NA
TGCAGCGTTTTGGGAGCGGTTATAAACCCCCATACGCAGTATTTT,CSVLGAVINPHTQYF,TRBJ2-3,NA,TRBV29-1,NA
TGTGCCAGCCTCGCGGGCACCCAAGAGACCCAGTACTTC,CASLAGTQETQYF,TRBJ2-5,NA,TRBV18,NA
TGTGCCATCAGTGGGGAACGCGGGGGTGCGGGCTACGAGCAGTACTTC,CAISGERGGAGYEQYF,TRBJ2-7,TRBD2,TRBV10-3,NA
TGTGCCAGCAGATCAACAGGGACGGATTGGACTGAAGCTTTCTTT,CASRSTGTDWTEAFF,TRBJ1-1,NA,TRBV3-1/TRBV3-2,NA
TGTGCCAGTAGGACAAGTAGCAATCAGCCCCAGCATTTT,CASRTSSNQPQHF,TRBJ1-5,NA,TRBV19,NA
TGTGCCAGCAGCTTGGGCAGTCTAGCGGGAGAGTACGAGCAGTACTTC,CASSLGSLAGEYEQYF,TRBJ2-7,TRBD2,TRBV5-4,NA
TGTGCCATCAGTGCCAGACTACTATACAATGAGCAGTTCTTC,CAISARLLYNEQFF,TRBJ2-1,NA,TRBV10-3,NA
TGTGCCAGCAGTACGACCAGGGACATTCTAAACTATGGCTACACCTTC,CASSTTRDILNYGYTF,TRBJ1-2,NA,TRBV27,NA
TGTGCCAGCACCCTACGGGGATATGGCTACACCTTC,CASTLRGYGYTF,TRBJ1-2,NA,TRBV7-2,NA
TGTGCCAGCAGTTACTCGGAAGGACTGCAAGAGACCCAGTACTTC,CASSYSEGLQETQYF,TRBJ2-5,NA,TRBV6-6,NA
TGTGCCAGCAGTTCCCCCTCCGCGGGTGTGTCGGAGCAGTACTTC,CASSSPSAGVSEQYF,TRBJ2-7,NA,TRBV27,NA
TGTGCCAGCAGTTTTCAGGGAAGGTCCACTGAAGCTTTCTTT,CASSFQGRSTEAFF,TRBJ1-1,NA,TRBV28,NA
TGTGCCAGCTCACTGAGTTCGGGGGGTAATCAGCCCCAGCATTTT,CASSLSSGGNQPQHF,TRBJ1-5,NA,TRBV18,NA
TGTGCCAGCAGTTTACATTCTAACTATGGCTACACCTTC,CASSLHSNYGYTF,TRBJ1-2,NA,TRBV27,few
TGCGCCAGCAGCCAAGAGACCGGACTAGCGGGGATGGGCGAGCAGTTCTTC,CASSQETGLAGMGEQFF,TRBJ2-1,TRBD2,TRBV4-3,NA
TGTGCCAGCTCTCCACTCCGACAGGGCTCTGGGGCCAACGTCCTGACTTTC,CASSPLRQGSGANVLTF,TRBJ2-6,TRBD1,TRBV18,NA
TGTGCCAGCAGCCTAAAACAGGGCTGGAATTCACCCCTCCACTTT,CASSLKQGWNSPLHF,TRBJ1-6,NA,TRBV6-2/TRBV6-3,NA
TGTGCCAGCTCACCAAGGGACAGGGTGAGAACTGAAGCTTTCTTT,CASSPRDRVRTEAFF,TRBJ1-1,TRBD1,TRBV18,NA
TGTGCCAGCAGTTTAGTGGGACAGGGTTTTTTAACCTCACCCCTCCACTTT,CASSLVGQGFLTSPLHF,TRBJ1-6,TRBD1,TRBV27,once
TGCAGCGCCGTGTTAGCGGGCACCACAGATACGCAGTATTTT,CSAVLAGTTDTQYF,TRBJ2-3,TRBD2,TRBV29-1,NA
TGTGCCAGCAGCCAATCGGGACAGGGTAACACTGAAGCTTTCTTT,CASSQSGQGNTEAFF,TRBJ1-1,TRBD1,TRBV3-1/TRBV3-2,once
TGTGCCAGCTCCAAACTAGCGCAAGAGACCCAGTACTTC,CASSKLAQETQYF,TRBJ2-5,TRBD2,TRBV5-6,NA
TGTGCCAGCATCAACCCCGGAGGGCGCGAGCAGTACTTC,CASINPGGREQYF,TRBJ2-7,NA,TRBV5-5,NA
TGTGCCAGCAGTTCAAGCAAGGGACTAGTCAACAACGAGCAGTACTTC,CASSSSKGLVNNEQYF,TRBJ2-7,TRBD2,TRBV6-5,NA
TGCACCAGCAGCTCAAAAACAGTGAACACTGAAGCTTTCTTT,CTSSSKTVNTEAFF,TRBJ1-1,NA,TRBV1,NA
TGCGCCAGCAGCCAAGATTGGGGGGGTGGACCGTTGAGCAATCAGCCCCAGCATTTT,CASSQDWGGGPLSNQPQHF,TRBJ1-5,NA,TRBV4-3,NA
TGCAGCGTTGAAGGAGGGATGGGCACTGAAGCTTTCTTT,CSVEGGMGTEAFF,TRBJ1-1,NA,TRBV29-1,NA
TGCGCCAGCAGCTCGGAGGGACAGGGGCATTCACCCCTCCACTTT,CASSSEGQGHSPLHF,TRBJ1-6,TRBD1,TRBV5-1,NA
TGCAGCGGGACGGGACAGGGGGCCGGTGAGCAGTTCTTC,CSGTGQGAGEQFF,TRBJ2-1,TRBD1,TRBV29-1,NA
TGTGCCAGCAGCTTATTCGGAGAGAACACTGAAGCTTTCTTT,CASSLFGENTEAFF,TRBJ1-1,NA,TRBV7-9,few
TGTGCCAGTAGCCCCATTTCCCAGAGCAATCAGCCCCAGCATTTT,CASSPISQSNQPQHF,TRBJ1-5,NA,TRBV19,NA
TGCGCCAGCAGCCCCAATCCCCGGACAGGGATCACGTACGACACCATATATTTT,CASSPNPRTGITYDTIYF,TRBJ1-3,TRBD1,TRBV5-1,NA
TGTGCCAGTAGTATAGACCTAAATCAGCCCCAGCATTTT,CASSIDLNQPQHF,TRBJ1-5,NA,TRBV19,NA
TGTGCCAGCAGTGAAGGAGGACAGGGGCCGTACGAGCAGTACTTC,CASSEGGQGPYEQYF,TRBJ2-7,TRBD1,TRBV2,NA
TGTGCCAGTAGTATGATCGGAGCTGGAAACACCATATATTTT,CASSMIGAGNTIYF,TRBJ1-3,NA,TRBV19,once